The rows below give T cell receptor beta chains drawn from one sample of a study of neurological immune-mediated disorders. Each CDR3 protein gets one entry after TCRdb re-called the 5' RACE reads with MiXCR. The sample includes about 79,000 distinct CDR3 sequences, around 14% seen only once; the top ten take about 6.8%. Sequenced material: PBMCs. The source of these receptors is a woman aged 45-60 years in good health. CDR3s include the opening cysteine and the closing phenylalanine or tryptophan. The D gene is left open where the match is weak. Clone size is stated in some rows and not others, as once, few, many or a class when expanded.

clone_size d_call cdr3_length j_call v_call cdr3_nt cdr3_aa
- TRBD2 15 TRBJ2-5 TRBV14 TGTGCCAGCAGCCAAGGACTAGCGGGAGTAGAGACCCAGTACTTC CASSQGLAGVETQYF
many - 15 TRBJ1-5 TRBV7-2 TGTGCCAGCAGCTTGCGGGCGGGGACGAATCAGCCCCAGCATTTT CASSLRAGTNQPQHF
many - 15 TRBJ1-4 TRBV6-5 TGTGCCAGCAGTGGGGGACACTCAACTAATGAAAAACTGTTTTTT CASSGGHSTNEKLFF
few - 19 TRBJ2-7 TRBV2 TGTGCCAGCAGTGCTCCGAGGGACTCCAGCGGAGATTCCTTCTACGAGCAGTACTTC CASSAPRDSSGDSFYEQYF
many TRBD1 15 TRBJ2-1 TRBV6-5 TGTGCCAGCAGCCGGAAGGGGGCGCAGTACAATGAGCAGTTCTTC CASSRKGAQYNEQFF
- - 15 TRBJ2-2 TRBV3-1 TGTGCCAGCAGCCCCCCGACAAGTTGGACCGGGGAGCTGTTTTTT CASSPPTSWTGELFF
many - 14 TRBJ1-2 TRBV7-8 TGTGCCAGCAGCTTAGCGGCAGCTAACTATGGCTACACCTTC CASSLAAANYGYTF
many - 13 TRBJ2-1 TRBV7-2 TGTGCCAGCAGCTCTACGCGGGGTAATGAGCAGTTCTTC CASSSTRGNEQFF
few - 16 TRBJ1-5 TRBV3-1 TGTGCCAGCAGCCAAGGACGGATAAATAGCAATCAGCCCCAGCATTTT CASSQGRINSNQPQHF
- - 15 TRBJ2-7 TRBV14 TGTGCCAGCAGCCCCTGGGAGGGGGGGCGCGTCGAGCAGTACTTC CASSPWEGGRVEQYF
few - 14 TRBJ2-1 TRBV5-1 TGCGCCAGCAGCTCCACACTTACCTACAATGAGCAGTTCTTC CASSSTLTYNEQFF
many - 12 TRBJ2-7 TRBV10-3 TGTGCCATCAGTGATCCGAGCGCCGAGCAGTACTTC CAISDPSAEQYF
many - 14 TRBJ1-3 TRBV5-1 TGCGCCAGCAGCTTGGACTCCTCTGGAAACACCATATATTTT CASSLDSSGNTIYF
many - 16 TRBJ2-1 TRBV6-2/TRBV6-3 TGTGCCAGCAAGGACCGGGAGACCCCAGGCTACAATGAGCAGTTCTTC CASKDRETPGYNEQFF
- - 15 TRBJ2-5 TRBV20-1 TGCAGTGCTAGGGAAGGAGGGACTGCCCAAGAGACCCAGTACTTC CSAREGGTAQETQYF
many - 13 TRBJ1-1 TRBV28 TGTGCCAGCAGTTTATTTGGACAGTCTGAAGCTTTCTTT CASSLFGQSEAFF
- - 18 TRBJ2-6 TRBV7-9 TGTGCCAGCAGCGCCATATACATGGACCACTCTGGGGCCAACGTCATGACTTTC CASSAIYMDHSGANVMTF
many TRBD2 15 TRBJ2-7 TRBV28 TGTGCCAGCAGAGACATAGCGGGGGGGGGTTACGAGCAGTACTTC CASRDIAGGGYEQYF
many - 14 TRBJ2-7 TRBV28 TGTGCCAGCAGTTCAGGGGAACTTAGAAACGAGCAGTACTTC CASSSGELRNEQYF
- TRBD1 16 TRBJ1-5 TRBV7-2 TGTGCCAGCAGCCCACAGGGGGCCCACCTCAATCAGCCCCAGCATTTT CASSPQGAHLNQPQHF
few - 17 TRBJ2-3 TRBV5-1 TGCGCCAGCAGCTTGGGTCACTCCAGCCCGACCCCAGATACGCAGTATTTT CASSLGHSSPTPDTQYF
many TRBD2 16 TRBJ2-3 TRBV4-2 TGTGCCAGCAGCCAAGATCGGGCTAGCGGGGGTGATACGCAGTATTTT CASSQDRASGGDTQYF
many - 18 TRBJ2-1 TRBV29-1 - CSVRGRQGARSSYNEQFF
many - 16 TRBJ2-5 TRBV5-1 TGCGCCAGCAGCTTGGAGCTCTTATCACAGCGGGAGACCCAGTACTTC CASSLELLSQRETQYF
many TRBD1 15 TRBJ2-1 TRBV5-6 TGTGCCAGCAGCCTACGACAGGGGGCGTGGAATGAGCAGTTCTTC CASSLRQGAWNEQFF
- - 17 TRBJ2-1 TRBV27 TGTGCCAGCAGTTGGGGATGGGAGCGGAGCTCCTACAATGAGCAGTTCTTC CASSWGWERSSYNEQFF
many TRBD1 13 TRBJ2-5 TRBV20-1 TGCAGTGCACCCCACAGGGGTGGGGAGACCCAGTACTTC CSAPHRGGETQYF
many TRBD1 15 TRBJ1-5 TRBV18 TGTGCCAGCTCGCAGGGACAGGGGGCTCATCAGCCCCAGCATTTT CASSQGQGAHQPQHF
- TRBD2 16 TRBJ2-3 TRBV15 TGTGCCACCAGCAGTCCCGGGACTAGCGGCACAGATACGCAGTATTTT CATSSPGTSGTDTQYF
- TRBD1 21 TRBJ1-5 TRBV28 TGTGCCAGCAGTTTACCCCGCCGGGATACAGGGGGCTACGACCTCAATCAGCCCCAGCATTTT CASSLPRRDTGGYDLNQPQHF
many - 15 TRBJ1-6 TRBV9 TGTGCCAGCAGCGTAGTAGCCGGGAATAATTCACCCCTCCACTTT CASSVVAGNNSPLHF
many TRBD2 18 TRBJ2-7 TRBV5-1 TGCGCCAGCAGCTTTGTAAGCGGGACCACGTTGAAAGTTACCGAGCAGTACTTC CASSFVSGTTLKVTEQYF
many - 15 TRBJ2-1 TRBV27 TGTGCCAGCAGTTTAGCGGTAATAAGCTACAATGAGCAGTTCTTC CASSLAVISYNEQFF
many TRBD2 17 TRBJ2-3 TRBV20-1 TGCAGTGCGCAGAGAGGGGCGGGGGGGCCAATAACAGATACGCAGTATTTT CSAQRGAGGPITDTQYF
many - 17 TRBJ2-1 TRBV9 TGTGCCAGCACGACAACCGGGGGAGGGACAATTTACAATGAGCAGTTCTTC CASTTTGGGTIYNEQFF
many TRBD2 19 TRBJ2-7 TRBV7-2 TGTGCCAGCAGCCCATTTAGGGGACTAGCCTATACATTTCGGTACGAGCAGTACTTC CASSPFRGLAYTFRYEQYF
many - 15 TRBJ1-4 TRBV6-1 TGTGCCAGCAGTTTGGGAGACAGAACTAATGAAAAACTGTTTTTT CASSLGDRTNEKLFF
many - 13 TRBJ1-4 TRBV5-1 TGCGCCAGCAGCTCACTGACAGATGAAAAACTGTTTTTT CASSSLTDEKLFF
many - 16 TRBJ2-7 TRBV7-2 TGTGCCAGCAGCTTAGATGGAGGGGGTGTCTCCTACGAGCAGTACTTC CASSLDGGGVSYEQYF
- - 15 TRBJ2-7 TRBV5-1 TGCGCCAGCAGCTTGGCAGGAACCAGCTCCTACGAGCAGTACTTC CASSLAGTSSYEQYF
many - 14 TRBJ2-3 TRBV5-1 TGCGCCAGCAGCTTGGCCCTCGAGCCAGATACGCAGTATTTT CASSLALEPDTQYF
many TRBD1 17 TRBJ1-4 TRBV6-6 TGTGCCAGCAGTTCAACGAACCTACAGGGGGCAAATGAAAAACTGTTTTTT CASSSTNLQGANEKLFF
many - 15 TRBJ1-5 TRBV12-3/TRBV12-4 TGTGCCAGCAAGGGGCGAGGACGGGGGAATCAGCCCCAGCATTTT CASKGRGRGNQPQHF
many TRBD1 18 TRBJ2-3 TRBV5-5 TGTGCCAGCAGCCTCCGGGACAGGGGGGGTCCGCGCACAGATACGCAGTATTTT CASSLRDRGGPRTDTQYF
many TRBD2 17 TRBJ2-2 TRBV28 TGTGCCAGCGTCGCGGGGGGTTCCCGGAGGAACACCGGGGAGCTGTTTTTT CASVAGGSRRNTGELFF
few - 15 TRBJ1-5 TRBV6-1 TGTGCCAGCAGAACCGGGACCCAGGACAATCAGCCCCAGCATTTT CASRTGTQDNQPQHF
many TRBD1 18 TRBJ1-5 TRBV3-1 TGTGCCAGCAGCCAAGGCTCAGCCGGGACAGGGGGGAGTCAGCCCCAGCATTTT CASSQGSAGTGGSQPQHF
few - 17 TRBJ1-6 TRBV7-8 TGTGCCAGCAGCCCCACCCGTGGCTTCGGTGGCGTTTCACCCCTCCACTTT CASSPTRGFGGVSPLHF
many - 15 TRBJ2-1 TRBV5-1 TGCGCCAGCCAAGCCTCAGGGGAATCCTACAATGAGCAGTTCTTC CASQASGESYNEQFF
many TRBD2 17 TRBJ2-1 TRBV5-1 TGCGCCAGCAGCTTGGCGGGCGGACTAGCGGGAGCAAGGGAGCAGTTCTTC CASSLAGGLAGAREQFF
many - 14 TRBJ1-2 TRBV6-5 TGTGCCAGCAGTTACGAGGGAAGCCTCATGGGCTACACCTTC CASSYEGSLMGYTF
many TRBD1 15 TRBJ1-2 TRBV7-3 TGTGCCAGCAGCCCGCGAACTCGGGACAGCGGGGGCTACACCTTC CASSPRTRDSGGYTF
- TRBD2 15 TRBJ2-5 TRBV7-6 TGTGCCAGCAGCTTATTGCGGACTAGCGGAGAGACCCAGTACTTC CASSLLRTSGETQYF
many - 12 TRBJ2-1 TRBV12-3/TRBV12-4 TGTGCCAGCAGTTCCTTCTACAATGAGCAGTTCTTC CASSSFYNEQFF
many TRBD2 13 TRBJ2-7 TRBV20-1 TGCAGTGCCCCTCGGGAGGGGTCCTACGAGCAGTACTTC CSAPREGSYEQYF
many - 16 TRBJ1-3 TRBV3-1 TGTGCCAGCAGCCAATGGGCCAGCACATCTGGAAACACCATATATTTT CASSQWASTSGNTIYF
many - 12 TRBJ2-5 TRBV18 TGTGCCAGCTCACCACAAAGGGAGACCCAGTACTTC CASSPQRETQYF
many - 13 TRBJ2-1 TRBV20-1 TGCAGGGCCCACAGGGCCTCCTACAATGAGCAGTTCTTC CRAHRASYNEQFF